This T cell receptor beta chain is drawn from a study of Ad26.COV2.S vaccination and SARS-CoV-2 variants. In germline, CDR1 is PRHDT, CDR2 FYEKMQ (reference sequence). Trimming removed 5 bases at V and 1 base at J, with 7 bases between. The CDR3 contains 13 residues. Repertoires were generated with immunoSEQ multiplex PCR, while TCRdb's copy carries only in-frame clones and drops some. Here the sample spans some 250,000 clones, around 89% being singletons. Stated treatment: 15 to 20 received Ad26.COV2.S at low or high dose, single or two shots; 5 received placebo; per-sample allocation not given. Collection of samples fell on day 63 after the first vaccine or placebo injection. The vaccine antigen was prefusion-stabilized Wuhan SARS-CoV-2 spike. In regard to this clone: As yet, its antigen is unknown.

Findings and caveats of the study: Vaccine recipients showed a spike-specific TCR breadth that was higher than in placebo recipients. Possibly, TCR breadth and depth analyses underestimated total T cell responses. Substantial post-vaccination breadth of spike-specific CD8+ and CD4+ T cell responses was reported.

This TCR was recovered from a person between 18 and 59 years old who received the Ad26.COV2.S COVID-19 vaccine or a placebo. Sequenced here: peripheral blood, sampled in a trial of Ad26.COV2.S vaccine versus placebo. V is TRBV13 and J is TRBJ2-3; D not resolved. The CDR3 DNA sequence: TGTGCCAGCAGCGCCCTAGGCACAGATACGCAGTATTTT. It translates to CASSALGTDTQYF.